This T cell receptor beta chain was retrieved from a study of response to subunit inactivated influenza vaccine. There are many counts of this clonotype. Per germline, CDR1 SGHRS and CDR2 YFSETQ. Trimming removed 4 bases at V and 1 base at J, with 11 bases between. CDR3 size: 14 residues. TCRdb processed the RT-PCR reads anew with MiXCR; each CDR3 protein has one entry. This sample has 500,000 to 600,000 distinct CDR3 sequences, with around 11% found just once. This sample was also put to use in a study of T cells expressing NK-cell markers. As that report states: For TCR beta, cDNA was produced by 5'RACE template switching with UMIs. HCMV serostatus: seven of eight sequenced donors positive, one negative.

The sequences come from PBMCs from blood, collected on the day of vaccination. The chain combines TRBV5-1 with TRBJ1-1; D uncertain. The source of this sequence is a man aged 50-60 years who received an inactivated influenza vaccine. The CDR3 DNA is TGCGCCAGCAGCCCGGTCCACGGGAACACTGAAGCTTTCTTT. Protein sequence: CASSPVHGNTEAFF.